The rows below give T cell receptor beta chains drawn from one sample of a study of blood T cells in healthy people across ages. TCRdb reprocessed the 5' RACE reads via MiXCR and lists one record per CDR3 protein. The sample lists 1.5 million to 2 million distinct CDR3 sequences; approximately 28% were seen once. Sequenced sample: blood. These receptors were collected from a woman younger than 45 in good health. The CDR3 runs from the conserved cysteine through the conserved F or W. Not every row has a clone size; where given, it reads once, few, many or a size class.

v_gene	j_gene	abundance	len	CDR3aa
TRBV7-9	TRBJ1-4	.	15	CASSLAGAPNEKLFF
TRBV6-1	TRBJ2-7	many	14	CASRLGQGTYEQYF
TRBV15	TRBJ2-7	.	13	CATTGPPRYEQYF
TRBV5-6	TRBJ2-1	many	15	CASSLSGVPYNEQFF
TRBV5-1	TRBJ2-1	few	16	CASSLEPSGAYNEQFF
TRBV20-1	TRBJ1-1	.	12	CSALAGNTEAFF
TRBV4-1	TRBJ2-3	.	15	CASSDQGGFTDTQYF
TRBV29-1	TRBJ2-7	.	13	CSVELDAAYEQYF
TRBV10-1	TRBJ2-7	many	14	CASSARQGSNEQYF
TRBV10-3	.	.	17	CAVGLKGQGVALDEQYF
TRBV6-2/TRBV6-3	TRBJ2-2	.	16	CASSLGGTANTGELFF
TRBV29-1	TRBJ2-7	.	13	CSVRDGGSYEQYF
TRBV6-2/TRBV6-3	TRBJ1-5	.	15	CASLAGRLGGQPQHF
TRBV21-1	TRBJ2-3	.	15	CASSLQGSRTDTQYF
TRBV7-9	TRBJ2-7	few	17	CASSLGWSGTSSYEQYF
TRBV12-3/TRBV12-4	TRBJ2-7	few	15	CASSSLIQGSYEQYF
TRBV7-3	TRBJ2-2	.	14	CASSDGVNTGELFF
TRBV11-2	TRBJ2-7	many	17	CASSLGDTGTGDYEQYF
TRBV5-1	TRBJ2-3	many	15	CASSSSGGAGDTQYF
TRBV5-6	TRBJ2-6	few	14	CASRGRGGANVLTF
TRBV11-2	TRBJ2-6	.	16	CASSDSGNPGANVLTF
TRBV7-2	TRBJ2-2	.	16	CASTPTGYSNTGELFF
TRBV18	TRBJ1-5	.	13	CASSSTANEPQHF
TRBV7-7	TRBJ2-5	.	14	CAGSSRGGGETQYF
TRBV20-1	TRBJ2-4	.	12	CSAGGLHREQYF
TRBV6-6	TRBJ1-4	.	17	CASTMARGGVANEKLFF
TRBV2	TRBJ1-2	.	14	CASSEDRWNYGYTF
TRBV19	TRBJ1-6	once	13	CASSDYRGQILHF
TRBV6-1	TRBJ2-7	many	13	CASSLRDLYEQYF
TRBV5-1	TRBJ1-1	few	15	CASSVWPQPNTEAFF
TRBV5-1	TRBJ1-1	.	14	CASSHPGTGRKAFF
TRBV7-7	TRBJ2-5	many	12	CASSSERETQYF
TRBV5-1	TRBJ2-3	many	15	CASSLGDSFTDTQYF
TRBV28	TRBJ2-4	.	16	CASSFPWGGRGNIQYF
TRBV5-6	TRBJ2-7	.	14	CASRLTGTLYEQDF
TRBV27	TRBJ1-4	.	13	CASSLRRNEKLFF
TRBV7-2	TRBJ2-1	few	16	CASSSRPGQGYNEQFF
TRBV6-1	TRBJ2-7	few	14	CASSEAGGAYERYF
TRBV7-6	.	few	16	CASSLGLGSSYNEQYF
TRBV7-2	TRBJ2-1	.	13	CASSQPGDREQFF
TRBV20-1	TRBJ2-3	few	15	CSARSRGGPVDTQYF
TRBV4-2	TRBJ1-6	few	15	CASSQDVQGAGPLHF
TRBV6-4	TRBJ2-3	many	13	CASSDQDRDTQYF
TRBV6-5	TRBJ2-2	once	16	CASSYSGQGRTGELFF
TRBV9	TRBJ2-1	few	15	CASSDWSVEIHEQFF
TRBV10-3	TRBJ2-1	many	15	CAISEATSGYNEQFF
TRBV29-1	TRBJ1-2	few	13	CSVSDRGGYGYTF
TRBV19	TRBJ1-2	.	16	CASASPPGQGRIGYTF
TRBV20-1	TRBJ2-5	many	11	CSAQVEETQYF
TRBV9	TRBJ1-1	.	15	CASSVYGTGNTEAFF
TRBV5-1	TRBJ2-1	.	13	CASSYTGGYEQFF
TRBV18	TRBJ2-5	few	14	CASPRTGDVETQYF
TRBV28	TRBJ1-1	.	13	CASSEGDRPYAFF
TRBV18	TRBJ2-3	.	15	CASSPIQGSTDTQYF